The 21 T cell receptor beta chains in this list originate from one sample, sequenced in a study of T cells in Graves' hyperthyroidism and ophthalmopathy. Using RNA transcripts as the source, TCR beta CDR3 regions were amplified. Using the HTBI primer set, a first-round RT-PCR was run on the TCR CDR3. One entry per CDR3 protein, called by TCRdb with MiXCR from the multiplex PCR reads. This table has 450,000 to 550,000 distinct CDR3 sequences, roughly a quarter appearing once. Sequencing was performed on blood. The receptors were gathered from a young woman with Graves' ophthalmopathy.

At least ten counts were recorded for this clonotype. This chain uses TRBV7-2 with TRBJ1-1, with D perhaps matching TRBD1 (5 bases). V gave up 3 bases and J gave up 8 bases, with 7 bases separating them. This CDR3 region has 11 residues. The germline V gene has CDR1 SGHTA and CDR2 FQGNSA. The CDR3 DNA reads TGTGCCAGCAGCTTGGGACGGGAAGCTTTCTTT. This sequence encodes CASSLGREAFF. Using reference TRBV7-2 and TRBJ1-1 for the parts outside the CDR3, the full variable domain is GAGVSQSPSNKVTEKGKDVELRCDPISGHTALYWYRQSLGQGLEFLIYFQGNSAPDKSGLPSDRFSAERTGGSVSTLTIQRTQQEDSAVYLCASSLGREAFFGQGTRLTVV.

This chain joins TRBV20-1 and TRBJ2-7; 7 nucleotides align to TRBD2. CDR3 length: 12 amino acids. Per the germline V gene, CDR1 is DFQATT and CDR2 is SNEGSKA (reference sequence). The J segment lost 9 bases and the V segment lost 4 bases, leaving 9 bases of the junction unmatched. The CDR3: CSATPPSGGQYF. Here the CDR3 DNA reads TGCAGTGCTACTCCCCCGTCGGGGGGGCAGTACTTC.

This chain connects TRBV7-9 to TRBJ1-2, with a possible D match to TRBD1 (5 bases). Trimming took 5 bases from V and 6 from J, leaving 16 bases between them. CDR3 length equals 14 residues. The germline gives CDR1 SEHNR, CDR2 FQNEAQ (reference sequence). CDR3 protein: CASSRSGTVDGYTF. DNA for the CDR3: TGTGCCAGCAGCCGGAGCGGGACCGTCGATGGCTACACCTTC. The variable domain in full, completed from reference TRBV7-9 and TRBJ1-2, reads DTGVSQNPRHKITKRGQNVTFRCDPISEHNRLYWYRQTLGQGPEFLTYFQNEAQLEKSRLLSDRFSAERPKGSFSTLEIQRTEQGDSAMYLCASSRSGTVDGYTFGSGTRLTVV.

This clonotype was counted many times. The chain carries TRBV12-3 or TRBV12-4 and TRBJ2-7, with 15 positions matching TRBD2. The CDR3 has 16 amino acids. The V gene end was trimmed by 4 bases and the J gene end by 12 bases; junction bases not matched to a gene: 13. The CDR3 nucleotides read TGTGCCAGCAGTTACGAGGGGACTAGCGGGGGGCTAGGCGCGTACTTC. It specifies CASSYEGTSGGLGAYF.

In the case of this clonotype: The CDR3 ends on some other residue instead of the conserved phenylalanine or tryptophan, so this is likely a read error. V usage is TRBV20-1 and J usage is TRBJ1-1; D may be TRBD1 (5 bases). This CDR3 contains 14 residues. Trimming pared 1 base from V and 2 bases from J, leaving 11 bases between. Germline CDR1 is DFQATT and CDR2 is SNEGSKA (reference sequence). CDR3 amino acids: CSARVLGENTEAFC. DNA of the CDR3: TGCAGTGCTAGAGTATTAGGGGAAAACACTGAAGCTTTCTGT.

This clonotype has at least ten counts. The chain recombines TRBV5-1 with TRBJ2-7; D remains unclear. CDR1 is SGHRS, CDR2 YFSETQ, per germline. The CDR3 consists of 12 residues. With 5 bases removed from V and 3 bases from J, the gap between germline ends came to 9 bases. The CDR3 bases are TGCGCCAGCAGAAGGGATTTCTACGAGCAGTACTTC. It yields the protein CASRRDFYEQYF.

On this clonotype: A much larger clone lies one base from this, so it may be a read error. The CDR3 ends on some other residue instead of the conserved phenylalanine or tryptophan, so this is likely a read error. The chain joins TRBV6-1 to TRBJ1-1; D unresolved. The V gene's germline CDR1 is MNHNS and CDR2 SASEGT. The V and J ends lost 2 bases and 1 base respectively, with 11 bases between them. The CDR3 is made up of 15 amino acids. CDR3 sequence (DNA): TGTGCCAGCAGTGAACCCCGGCGGGGGAACACTGAAGCTTTCCTT. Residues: CASSEPRRGNTEAFL.

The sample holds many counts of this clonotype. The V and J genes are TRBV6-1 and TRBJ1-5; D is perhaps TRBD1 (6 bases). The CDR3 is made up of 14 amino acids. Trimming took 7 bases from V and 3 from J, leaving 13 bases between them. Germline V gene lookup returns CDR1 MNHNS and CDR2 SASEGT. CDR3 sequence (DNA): TGTGCCAGCACTAGGGGGGGGGTCAATCAGCCCCAGCATTTT. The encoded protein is CASTRGGVNQPQHF.

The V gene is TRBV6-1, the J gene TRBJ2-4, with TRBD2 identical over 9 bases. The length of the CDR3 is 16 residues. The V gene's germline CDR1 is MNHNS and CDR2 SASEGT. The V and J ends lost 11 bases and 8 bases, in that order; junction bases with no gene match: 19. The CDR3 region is CACSGTSLAWVDIQYF. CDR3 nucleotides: TGTGCCTGTTCCGGGACTAGCCTGGCGTGGGTAGACATTCAGTACTTC.

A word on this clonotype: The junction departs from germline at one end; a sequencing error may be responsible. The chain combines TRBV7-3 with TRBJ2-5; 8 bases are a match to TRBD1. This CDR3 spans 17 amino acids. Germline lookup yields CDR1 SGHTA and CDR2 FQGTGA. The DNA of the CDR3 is TGTGCCAGCAGCTTATTAGCCCCGGACAGGGCCCAAGATACCCAGTACTTC. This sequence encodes CASSLLAPDRAQDTQYF.

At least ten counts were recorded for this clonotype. CDR3 in amino acids: CAWSAMAGLLAKNIQYF. The CDR3, as DNA: TGTGCCTGGAGTGCGATGGCGGGGCTCCTAGCCAAAAACATTCAGTACTTC. The V gene is TRBV30, the J gene TRBJ2-4; tentatively, D is TRBD2 (6 bases). The ends were cut back, 1 base at V and 0 bases at J, with 16 bases in the middle. Germline values: CDR1 GTSNPN, CDR2 SVGIG (reference sequence). This CDR3 contains 17 residues. Using reference TRBV30 and TRBJ2-4 for the parts outside the CDR3, the full variable domain is SQTIHQWPATLVQPVGSPLSLECTVEGTSNPNLYWYRQAAGRGLQLLFYSVGIGQISSEVPQNLSASRPQDRQFILSSKKLLLSDSGFYLCAWSAMAGLLAKNIQYFGAGTRLSVL.

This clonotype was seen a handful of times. The CDR3 DNA is TGTGCCAGCATTGGACACACTAACTATGGCTACACCTTC. Its protein is CASIGHTNYGYTF. V is TRBV6-1 and J is TRBJ1-2, with D possibly TRBD1 on 5 matching bases. Deletions cut 7 bases from V and 0 bases from J, with 9 bases between. Per the germline V gene, CDR1 is MNHNS and CDR2 is SASEGT. The CDR3 loop spans 13 amino acids.

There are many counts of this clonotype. CDR3 nucleotides: TGCAGTGCTAGCGGACGGCTATTGAACACTGAAGCTTTCTTT. Its translation: CSASGRLLNTEAFF. This chain uses TRBV20-1 with TRBJ1-1; the D is unclear. Germline V gene lookup returns CDR1 DFQATT and CDR2 SNEGSKA (reference sequence). V was cut by 3 bases and J by 0 bases, with 11 bases left in between. The CDR3 length is 14 residues.

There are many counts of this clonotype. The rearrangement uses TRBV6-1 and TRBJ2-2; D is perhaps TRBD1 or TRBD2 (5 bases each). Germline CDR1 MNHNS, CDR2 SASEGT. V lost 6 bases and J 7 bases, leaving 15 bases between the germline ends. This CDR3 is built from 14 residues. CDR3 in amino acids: CASRNPGRGGELFF. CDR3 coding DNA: TGTGCCAGCAGAAATCCGGGACGTGGCGGGGAGCTGTTTTTT.

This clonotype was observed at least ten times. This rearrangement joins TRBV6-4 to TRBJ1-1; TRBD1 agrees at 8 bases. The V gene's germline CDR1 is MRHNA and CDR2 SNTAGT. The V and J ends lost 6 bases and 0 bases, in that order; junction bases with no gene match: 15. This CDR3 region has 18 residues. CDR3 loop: CASRPPGRGRSMNTEAFF. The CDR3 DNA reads TGTGCCAGCAGACCCCCGGGCAGGGGGCGATCGATGAACACTGAAGCTTTCTTT.

The CDR3 is CASSLAGTGFQETQYF. CDR3 in DNA: TGCGCCAGCAGCTTGGCCGGGACAGGTTTCCAAGAGACCCAGTACTTC. The V and J genes are TRBV5-1 and TRBJ2-5, with TRBD1 matching 8 bases. After removal of 0 bases from V and 1 base from J, the junction contained 5 bases not matched to a gene. Per the germline V gene, CDR1 is SGHRS and CDR2 is YFSETQ. CDR3 length: 16 residues.

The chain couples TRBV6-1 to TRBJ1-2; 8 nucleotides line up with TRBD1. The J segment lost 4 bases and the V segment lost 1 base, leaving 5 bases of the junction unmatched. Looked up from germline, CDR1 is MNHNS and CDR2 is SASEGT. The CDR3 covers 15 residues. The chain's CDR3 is CASSEVAGGSYGYTF. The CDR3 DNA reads TGTGCCAGCAGTGAAGTGGCAGGGGGCTCCTATGGCTACACCTTC.

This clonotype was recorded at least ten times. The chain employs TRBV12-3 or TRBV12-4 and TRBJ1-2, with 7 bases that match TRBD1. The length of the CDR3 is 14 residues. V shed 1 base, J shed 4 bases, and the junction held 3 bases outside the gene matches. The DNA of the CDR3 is TGTGCCAGCAGTTTAGTGGCAGGGGGCTATGGCTACACCTTC. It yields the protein CASSLVAGGYGYTF.

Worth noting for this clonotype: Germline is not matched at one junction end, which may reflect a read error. The CDR3 region is CAISRDSHNYGYTF. Written as DNA, the CDR3 is TGTGCCATCAGTCGGGACAGCCATAACTATGGCTACACCTTC. The V and J genes are TRBV27 and TRBJ1-2; TRBD1 matches at 7 bases. CDR3 length: 14 residues. The V gene's germline CDR1 is MNHEY and CDR2 SMNVEV (reference sequence).

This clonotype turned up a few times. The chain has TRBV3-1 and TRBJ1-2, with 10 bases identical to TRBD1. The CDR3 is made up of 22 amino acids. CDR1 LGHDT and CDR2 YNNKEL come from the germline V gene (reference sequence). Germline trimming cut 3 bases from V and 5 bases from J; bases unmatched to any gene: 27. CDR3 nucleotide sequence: TGTGCCAGCAGCCATCTTCGCCCAGTTGGACAGGGGGTTCCCTCACTCATTTATGGCTACACCTTC. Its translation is CASSHLRPVGQGVPSLIYGYTF. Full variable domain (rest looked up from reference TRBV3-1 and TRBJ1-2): DTAVSQTPKYLVTQMGNDKSIKCEQNLGHDTMYWYKQDSKKFLKIMFSYNNKELIINETVPNRFSPKSPDKAHLNLHINSLELGDSAVYFCASSHLRPVGQGVPSLIYGYTFGSGTRLTVV.

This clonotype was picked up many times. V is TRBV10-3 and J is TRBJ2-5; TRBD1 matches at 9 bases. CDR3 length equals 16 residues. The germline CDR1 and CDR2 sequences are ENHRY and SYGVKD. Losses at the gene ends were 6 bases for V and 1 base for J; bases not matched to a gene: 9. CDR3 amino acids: CAISTPGTGSQETQYF. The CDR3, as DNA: TGTGCCATCAGCACCCCCGGGACAGGGTCCCAAGAGACCCAGTACTTC.